A single sample is the source of the 21 T cell receptor beta chains below, sequenced in a study of human T cells and chemical hapten exposure. TCRdb re-called the RACE reads through MiXCR, storing one row per CDR3 protein. The table lists about 120,000 distinct CDR3 sequences, roughly an eighth of them singletons, with 0.92% in the top ten. Time point given: patch test 1, 2 weeks after DPC sensitization. Treatment noted: therapeutic diphenylcyclopropenone sensitization with weekly scalp DPC. The input for sequencing was whole blood, taken in connection with sensitization to the hapten diphenylcyclopropenone (DPC). Receptor source: a man aged 18-30 years with alopecia areata. Some clones in this sample may be carry-over from other donors' samples.

This clonotype was observed at least ten times. The V gene is TRBV7-8, the J gene TRBJ1-1; no reliable D call. Trimming removed 2 bases at V and 1 base at J, with 11 bases between. This CDR3 is 15 amino acids long. The germline gives CDR1 SGHVS, CDR2 FQNEAQ. CDR3 in amino acids: CASSLTMGRNTEAFF. The CDR3 bases are TGTGCCAGCAGCTTAACGATGGGTAGGAACACTGAAGCTTTCTTT.

Many counts were recorded for this clonotype. CDR3 amino acids: CASSLGRDRNTGELFF. The CDR3, as DNA: TGCGCCAGCAGCTTGGGCCGGGACAGAAACACCGGGGAGCTGTTTTTT. The rearrangement uses TRBV5-1 and TRBJ2-2; the match to TRBD1 covers 7 bases. V was pared by 0 bases and J by 2 bases, with 4 bases of the junction left unmatched. The CDR3 spans 16 residues. From germline, CDR1 is SGHRS and CDR2 YFSETQ.

This clonotype was counted at least ten times. CDR3 residues: CASSHVRRTGNEQFF. Written as DNA, the CDR3 is TGTGCCAGCAGCCACGTCCGCAGGACGGGCAATGAGCAGTTCTTC. V gene TRBV5-8 combines with J gene TRBJ2-1; D uncertain. The germline V gene has CDR1 SGHTS and CDR2 YDEGEE. Trimming stripped 4 bases from V and 6 bases from J, with 17 bases between. This CDR3 region has 15 residues.

The chain joins TRBV7-9 to TRBJ2-5; D is unresolved. The CDR3 loop spans 14 amino acids. Trimming cost V 2 bases and J 0 bases, with 7 bases left between them. Germline CDR1 reads SEHNR; CDR2 reads FQNEAQ (reference sequence). The CDR3 bases are TGTGCCAGCAGCTTAAACGGATACCAAGAGACCCAGTACTTC. Translating gives CASSLNGYQETQYF.

The chain combines TRBV25-1 with TRBJ1-4, with TRBD1 identical over 7 bases. CDR3 size: 15 residues. V lost 3 bases, J lost 7 bases, and 8 bases stayed unmatched. Per the germline V gene, CDR1 is MGHDK and CDR2 is SYGVNS. DNA for the CDR3: TGTGCCAGCAGTGACATACAGGGGTTCGGTGAAAAACTGTTTTTT. Amino acids: CASSDIQGFGEKLFF.

This clonotype showed up just a few times. This may be a read error: a much more frequent sequence differs by one nucleotide. This sequence joins TRBV7-2 and TRBJ1-5; D not certain. This CDR3 region has 13 residues. Germline loops: CDR1 SGHTA, CDR2 FQGNSA. Trimming shortened V by 1 base and J by 1 base, and 2 bases separated the two germline ends. The CDR3, as DNA: TGTGCCAGCAGCTTAGTCAGCAATCAGCCCCAGCATTTT. Encoded protein: CASSLVSNQPQHF.

The chain is built from TRBV5-1 and TRBJ2-3; D unresolved. Trimming cost V 0 bases and J 5 bases, with 1 base left between them. The length of the CDR3 is 11 residues. Germline V gene sequence: CDR1 SGHRS, CDR2 YFSETQ. The CDR3 DNA reads TGCGCCAGCAGCTTGGAAGATACGCAGTATTTT. Encoded protein: CASSLEDTQYF.

V and J are TRBV11-3 and TRBJ2-3, with 10 bases fitting TRBD2. Per germline, CDR1 SGHNT and CDR2 YENEEA. CDR3 size: 16 residues. After removal of 5 bases from V and 4 bases from J, the junction contained 9 bases not matched to a gene. The DNA for the CDR3 is TGTGCCAGCAGCGCCGTCTCTAGCGGGGGTGCAGATACGCAGTATTTT. Translated, it gives CASSAVSSGGADTQYF.

This clonotype was counted between two and nine times. The chain combines TRBV11-2 with TRBJ2-3; 8 bases match TRBD1. Germline V CDR1 and CDR2: SGHAT, FQNNGV. Germline trimming cut 2 bases from V and 2 bases from J; bases unmatched to any gene: 15. This CDR3 is built from 19 residues. The chain's CDR3 is CASSLRPSGGVDDTDTQYF. The CDR3 DNA is TGTGCCAGCAGCTTACGGCCATCAGGGGGCGTGGATGACACAGATACGCAGTATTTT.

There are a few counts of this clonotype. The CDR3 DNA is TGTGCCAGCAGCCCCGAAGGAGGTTCACCCCTCCACTTT. This encodes CASSPEGGSPLHF. The chain is built from TRBV9 and TRBJ1-6; D is undetermined. Germline CDR1 SGDLS, CDR2 YYNGEE. The CDR3 has 13 residues. The germline V and J ends were trimmed by 4 bases and 9 bases, with 11 bases remaining between them.

This clonotype was observed at least ten times. The chain couples TRBV7-2 to TRBJ2-7; no firm D call. This CDR3 is built from 12 residues. V lost 5 bases and J 5 bases, leaving 10 bases between the germline ends. In germline, CDR1 is SGHTA, CDR2 FQGNSA. The CDR3 DNA sequence: TGTGCCAGCAGCCCACTACCCAACGAGCAGTACTTC. Protein product: CASSPLPNEQYF.

The table lists this clonotype with a few counts. The V gene is TRBV6-6, the J gene TRBJ2-7, with 7 bases lining up with TRBD2. CDR1 is MNHNY and CDR2 is SVGAGI in the germline V gene (reference sequence). The CDR3 totals 12 residues. V shed 7 bases and J 3 bases; nucleotides not matched to a gene: 3. The CDR3, as DNA: TGTGCCAGCACTGGGGGGGGCTACGAGCAGTACTTC. It specifies CASTGGGYEQYF.

There are a few counts of this clonotype. This CDR3 reads CASSAGGYGQPQHF. CDR3 DNA sequence: TGTGCCAGCAGCGCAGGGGGCTACGGGCAGCCCCAGCATTTT. J is TRBJ1-5 and V is TRBV9; 8 bases are shared with TRBD1. Germline V gene data show CDR1 as SGDLS and CDR2 as YYNGEE. This CDR3 comprises 14 residues. With 3 bases clipped from V and 7 bases from J, the junction kept 6 bases outside the gene matches. The variable domain in full, completed from reference TRBV9 and TRBJ1-5, reads DSGVTQTPKHLITATGQRVTLRCSPRSGDLSVYWYQQSLDQGLQFLIQYYNGEERAKGNILERFSAQQFPDLHSELNLSSLELGDSALYFCASSAGGYGQPQHFGDGTRLSIL.

This clonotype showed up just a few times. The genes are TRBV4-1 and TRBJ2-7, with D maybe TRBD2 (5 bases). Germline assignment: CDR1 MGHRA and CDR2 YSYEKL. CDR3 length equals 13 residues. Trimming cost V 3 bases and J 2 bases, with 8 bases left between them. The CDR3 is CASSQAGTYEQYF. The CDR3 DNA reads as TGCGCCAGCAGCCAGGCGGGCACCTACGAGCAGTACTTC.

This clonotype occurred a few times. V usage is TRBV10-3 and J usage is TRBJ2-5; no firm D call. CDR1 is ENHRY, CDR2 SYGVKD, per germline. The CDR3 covers 16 residues. V lost 0 bases and J lost 5, with 16 bases in between. The CDR3 reads CAISESAPALSETQYF. DNA for the CDR3: TGTGCCATCAGTGAGTCGGCACCGGCGCTGAGTGAGACCCAGTACTTC.

V gene TRBV27 combines with J gene TRBJ2-5; a possible D gene is TRBD2 (6 bases). V shed 5 bases and J shed 4 bases, with 17 bases lying between them. This CDR3 spans 15 amino acids. Germline V CDR1 and CDR2: MNHEY, SMNVEV (reference sequence). In DNA form, the CDR3 reads TGTGCCAGCAGTCCGGCTAGCGCAACCGGAGAGACCCAGTACTTC. This encodes CASSPASATGETQYF.

A few counts support this clonotype. The CDR3, as DNA: TGTGCCAGCAGCCGCCGGAACGTGGGAAAAAACTATGGCTACACCTTC. Its protein is CASSRRNVGKNYGYTF. The rearrangement joins TRBV7-9 to TRBJ1-2; D gene unclear. The CDR3 contains 16 residues. Trimming pared 5 bases from V and 2 bases from J, leaving 18 bases between. Germline assignment: CDR1 SEHNR and CDR2 FQNEAQ (reference sequence).

This clonotype appeared a few times. V is TRBV28 and J is TRBJ1-2; 7 bases match TRBD1. The CDR3 extends over 12 amino acids. Germline values: CDR1 MDHEN, CDR2 SYDVKM. V gave up 9 bases and J gave up 7 bases; unmatched junction bases: 8. The CDR3 DNA reads as TGTGCCAGTCGGACAGGAGAGAGTGGCTACACCTTC. This sequence encodes CASRTGESGYTF.

The CDR3 DNA sequence: TGTGCCAGCAGTACAGGGGCCTACGAGCAGTACTTC. It translates to CASSTGAYEQYF. The rearrangement joins TRBV28 to TRBJ2-7; 7 positions agree with TRBD1. The germline V gene has CDR1 MDHEN and CDR2 SYDVKM. V was pared by 5 bases and J by 2 bases, with 0 bases of the junction left unmatched. The CDR3 extends over 12 amino acids.

This clonotype showed up many times. Written as DNA, the CDR3 is TGTGCCAGCAGCTTGGTGGCCACAGCGTCCCAGTACTTC. Translated: CASSLVATASQYF. The chain employs TRBV5-4 and TRBJ2-5; D gene ambiguous. The CDR3 is 13 residues long. Trimming stripped 0 bases from V and 9 bases from J, with 12 bases between. Germline assignment: CDR1 SGHNT and CDR2 YYREEE (reference sequence). The full variable domain, rest sourced from reference TRBV5-4 and TRBJ2-5, is ETGVTQSPTHLIKTRGQQVTLRCSSQSGHNTVSWYQQALGQGPQFIFQYYREEENGRGNFPPRFSGLQFPNYSSELNVNALELDDSALYLCASSLVATASQYFGPGTRLLVL.

The chain joins TRBV6-2 or TRBV6-3 to TRBJ1-1; D ambiguous. The length of the CDR3 is 14 residues. Germline CDR1 reads MNHEY; CDR2 reads SVGEGT. V dropped 0 bases and J dropped 5 bases, with 10 bases sitting between them. The CDR3 region is CASSYSSGWTEAFF. The CDR3 nucleotides are TGTGCCAGCAGTTACTCGTCGGGTTGGACTGAAGCTTTCTTT.